The clone carrying this T cell receptor (beta chain) came up a few times. Its antigen is undetermined. Germline assignment: CDR1 SGDLS and CDR2 YYNGEE. The CDR3 runs 16 residues. V lost 4 bases to trimming and J lost 3 bases; unmatched junction nucleotides: 9. The record originates from a study of molecular identifiers for immune sequencing clone quantification. Overall study findings and caveats: Over 99% of effector molecules, yet under 1% of naive-cell molecules, were held by clones above 20 RNA copies.

TCRdb re-called the PCR reads with MiXCR, one entry per CDR3 protein. The sample yields about half a million distinct CDR3 sequences, over 20% seen once. The clonotype comes from a human donor in good health. Some libraries in this study had Jurkat cell RNA spiked in. The V call is TRBV9, the J call TRBJ2-1; TRBD2 matches 8 bases. Sequenced: naive CD8+ T cells from blood, with Jurkat cell RNA spiked in. The sample's subset: FACS-sorted CD8+CD4-CCR7+CD45RA+ naive T cells. The CDR3 reads CASSHRSGGIYNEQFF. The CDR3 DNA reads as TGTGCCAGCAGCCACCGGTCGGGAGGGATCTACAATGAGCAGTTCTTC.